Listed below are T cell receptor beta chains from one sample, sequenced in a study of T cell responses to AZD1222 COVID-19 vaccine. Profiling relied on immunoSEQ multiplex PCR, and the TCRdb table lists in-frame clones only, not all of them. Of 130,000 to 150,000 clones in the sample, around 88% were seen once. The source was peripheral blood, collected on day 0 of AZD1222 vaccination. The receptors were gathered from an adult in good health. Both conserved end residues are part of each CDR3. A D gene is named only where the DNA matches it firmly. A row's size may be missing; if present it is once, few, many or a size class.

TRBJ2-1,NA,NA,TRBV14,TGTGCCAGCAGCCAAGTTCTTTTGGCTGCTGAGCAGTTCTTC,CASSQVLLAAEQFF
TRBJ1-2,NA,NA,TRBV27,TGTGCCAGCAGTTTATCCCCCGATTCGTATGGCTACACCTTC,CASSLSPDSYGYTF
TRBJ1-2,NA,NA,TRBV27,TGTGCCAGCAGTTTAAGGTCTGGCTATGGCTACACCTTC,CASSLRSGYGYTF
TRBJ1-1,NA,NA,TRBV5-6,TGTGCCAGCAGCTGGGGACAGAACACTGAAGCTTTCTTT,CASSWGQNTEAFF
TRBJ2-2,NA,NA,TRBV4-3,TGCGCCAGCATCCCTGAGGAATACACCGGGGAGCTGTTTTTT,CASIPEEYTGELFF
TRBJ1-5,TRBD1,NA,TRBV18,TGTGCCAGCTCACCGAGGGGGCATCAGCCCCAGCATTTT,CASSPRGHQPQHF
TRBJ2-7,TRBD1,few,TRBV7-2,TGTGCCAGCAGCAAAGGGGGACAGGGGGCCTCCTACGAGCAGTACTTC,CASSKGGQGASYEQYF
TRBJ2-2,NA,NA,TRBV5-4,TGTGCCAGCAGCTTGGTGGACACTACGAACACCGGGGAGCTGTTTTTT,CASSLVDTTNTGELFF
TRBJ1-2,NA,NA,TRBV14,TGTGCCAGCAGCCAAGATGCACCGGGGCCAGGCTACACCTTC,CASSQDAPGPGYTF
TRBJ2-7,TRBD1,NA,TRBV11-3,TGTGCCAGCAGCCTGAACAGGGGGGACTCCTACGAGCAGTACTTC,CASSLNRGDSYEQYF
TRBJ2-7,TRBD1,NA,TRBV11-2,TGTGCCAGCAGCTTAGTCTGGGGTAATGACAGGGGTAATTGGAACGAGCAGTACTTC,CASSLVWGNDRGNWNEQYF
TRBJ1-2,NA,NA,TRBV6-5,TGTGCCAGCAGCCCCGTACCCAGTGGCTACACCTTC,CASSPVPSGYTF
TRBJ1-1,NA,NA,TRBV28,TGTGCCACCGGTTTGAACACTGAAGCTTTCTTT,CATGLNTEAFF
TRBJ2-1,NA,NA,TRBV3-1/TRBV3-2,TGTGCCAGCAGCACACTTGGGGGGCCAAGGGATGAGCAGTTCTTC,CASSTLGGPRDEQFF
TRBJ1-5,NA,once,TRBV2,TGTGCCAGCAGAAGTGAATATCTGGTTACGGGGTTACATCAGCCCCAGCATTTT,CASRSEYLVTGLHQPQHF
TRBJ1-1,NA,once,TRBV28,TGTGCCAGCAGTCAAGGAGGGGGAAACACTGAAGCTTTCTTT,CASSQGGGNTEAFF
TRBJ1-3,NA,NA,TRBV25-1,TGTGCGGGGGGGTCGGGAAACACCATATATTTT,CAGGSGNTIYF
TRBJ1-2,TRBD1,NA,TRBV27,TGTGCCAGCAGTTTATCGACAGGGGCTAACTATGGCTACACCTTC,CASSLSTGANYGYTF
TRBJ1-5,NA,once,TRBV6-1,TGTGCCAGCAGTGACAGGGGCAGCAATCAGCCCCAGCATTTT,CASSDRGSNQPQHF
TRBJ2-3,TRBD2,once,TRBV2,TGTGCCATAACGACTAGCGGGAAAGGGGCAGATACGCAGTATTTT,CAITTSGKGADTQYF
TRBJ1-1,NA,few,TRBV5-1,TGCGCCAGCAGCTTGATGAGTAGACCGGGGACTGAAGCTTTCTTT,CASSLMSRPGTEAFF
TRBJ1-1,NA,NA,TRBV6-5,TGTGCCAGCAGTCGTGTGGGGAACACTGAAGCTTTCTTT,CASSRVGNTEAFF
TRBJ2-2,NA,NA,TRBV11-3,TGTGCCAGCAGCTTGGGTTACGGGGAGCTGTTTTTT,CASSLGYGELFF
TRBJ2-6,NA,NA,TRBV7-2,TGTGCCAGCAGCTTAGGGAGACAGGTCTCTGGGGCCAACGTCCTGACTTTC,CASSLGRQVSGANVLTF
TRBJ1-1,NA,NA,TRBV5-6,TGTGCCAGCACCCTATGGGGGGGGAGAGGTGACACTGAAGCTTTCTTT,CASTLWGGRGDTEAFF
TRBJ1-5,NA,once,TRBV5-4,TGTGCCAGCAGCTTGGATGGGGAGCGGAGCAATCAGCCCCAGCATTTT,CASSLDGERSNQPQHF
TRBJ2-7,TRBD2,NA,TRBV5-6,TGTGCCAGCAGCTTGTGGGTAGCGGGAGGGCCGCGGGAGCAGTACTTC,CASSLWVAGGPREQYF
TRBJ1-3,NA,NA,TRBV6-5,TGTGCCAGCAGTTATACGGTGAACTCTGGAAACACCATATATTTT,CASSYTVNSGNTIYF
TRBJ2-2,NA,NA,TRBV27,TGTGCCAGCTGCCCTTCAGGCCGCACCGGGGAGCTGTTTTTT,CASCPSGRTGELFF
TRBJ2-7,TRBD1,NA,TRBV7-9,TGTGCCAGCAGCCAAACTACGGACAGGGGCGAGCAGTACTTC,CASSQTTDRGEQYF
TRBJ2-2,NA,NA,TRBV11-2,TGTGCCAGCAGCTTCCTGGGGAATCGGGCCGGGGAGCTGTTTTTT,CASSFLGNRAGELFF
TRBJ2-1,NA,NA,TRBV28,TGTGCCACCGTAGCGGAACCTTACAATGAGCAGTTCTTC,CATVAEPYNEQFF
TRBJ1-1,NA,NA,TRBV24-1,TGTGCCACCAGTAAAGGGGCGGGTAGCACTGAAGCTTTCTTT,CATSKGAGSTEAFF
TRBJ1-6,NA,once,TRBV15,TGTGCCACCAGCGGGGAAGGGAGCTCCTATAATTCACCCCTCCACTTT,CATSGEGSSYNSPLHF
TRBJ2-7,TRBD2,NA,TRBV30,TGTGCCTGGAGCAGTACTAGCGGATCCGAGCAGTACTTC,CAWSSTSGSEQYF
TRBJ1-2,TRBD1,NA,TRBV18,TGTGCCAGCTCACCCGGACAGGGCTATGGCTACACCTTC,CASSPGQGYGYTF
TRBJ1-5,NA,once,TRBV9,TGTGCCAGCAGCGTATATAGCAATCAGCCCCAGCATTTT,CASSVYSNQPQHF
TRBJ2-3,TRBD2,once,TRBV5-6,TGTGCCAGCAGCTTGTTACGGGAGGGCGGTACGCAGTATTTT,CASSLLREGGTQYF
TRBJ1-1,NA,NA,TRBV2,TGTGCCAGCCGGGCGGGGGTAGAGGCTTTCTTT,CASRAGVEAFF
TRBJ1-2,TRBD1,NA,TRBV6-5,TGTGCCAGCAGGAAGACAGGGGACCCTGATGGCTACACCTTC,CASRKTGDPDGYTF
TRBJ2-7,NA,NA,TRBV6-2/TRBV6-3,TGTGCCAGCACCCCCCGATGGGATCGGGCGAGACTACCCGAGCAGTACTTC,CASTPRWDRARLPEQYF
TRBJ1-3,NA,NA,TRBV11-3,TGTGCCAGCAGCTTAGGACCCAGCTCTGGAAACACCATATATTTT,CASSLGPSSGNTIYF
TRBJ1-5,NA,NA,TRBV7-9,TGTGCCAGCAGCTTAGCGGGAAACAATCAGCCCCAGCATTTT,CASSLAGNNQPQHF
TRBJ1-5,NA,NA,TRBV19,TGTGCCAGTAGTCGCCCCTCAGGGTACCCCCAGCCCCAGCATTTT,CASSRPSGYPQPQHF
TRBJ1-2,NA,NA,TRBV2,TGTGCCAGCACCCAAACAGGGATAATTATGGACGGCTACACCTTC,CASTQTGIIMDGYTF
TRBJ2-2,NA,NA,TRBV9,TGTGCCAGCAGCGTAGTAGAGGGCGGGGAGCTGTTTTTT,CASSVVEGGELFF
TRBJ1-4,TRBD1,NA,TRBV7-2,TGTGCCAGCAGCACCCAGGGGGCAAATGAAAAACTGTTTTTT,CASSTQGANEKLFF
TRBJ1-6,NA,few,TRBV12-3/TRBV12-4,TGTGCCAGCCAAAGCTCCTATAATTCACCCCTCCACTTT,CASQSSYNSPLHF
TRBJ1-5,TRBD1,NA,TRBV15,TGTGCCACCAGTAAGACAGGGGGCAACAATCAGCCCCAGCATTTT,CATSKTGGNNQPQHF
TRBJ2-3,TRBD2,NA,TRBV28,TGTGCCAGCAGTTTACCGGGACTAGCGACAGATACGCAGTATTTT,CASSLPGLATDTQYF
TRBJ1-1,NA,NA,TRBV4-3,TGCGCCAGCAGCCAAGACGGGGGAGCTTTGAACACTGAAGCTTTCTTT,CASSQDGGALNTEAFF
TRBJ1-2,NA,once,TRBV27,TGTGCCAGCAGTTTACTTCCGGGGACTTATGGCTACACCTTC,CASSLLPGTYGYTF
TRBJ2-5,NA,NA,TRBV12-2,TGTGCAAGTCGCTTAGGACTAGCGGGAGGCCGGACCCAAGAGACCCAGTACTTC,CASRLGLAGGRTQETQYF
TRBJ2-5,NA,few,TRBV6-6,TGTGCCAGCAGTTACCCAGGGAGTGGACAAGAGACCCAGTACTTC,CASSYPGSGQETQYF
TRBJ1-5,TRBD1,NA,TRBV28,TGTGCCAGCAGTTTGGGGGACAGGGTGGGTCAGCCCCAGCATTTT,CASSLGDRVGQPQHF
TRBJ1-2,NA,NA,TRBV29-1,TGCAGCGTTGAAGATACACAGGGAATCAATGGCTACACCTTC,CSVEDTQGINGYTF
TRBJ1-4,NA,few,TRBV18,TGTGCCAGCTCACCAACCCTAGGGGCTAATGAAAAACTGTTTTTT,CASSPTLGANEKLFF